This T cell receptor (beta chain) appears in the sequencing data of a study of blood T cell repertoires in COVID-19. On the study more broadly: The analysed material was cDNA or gDNA that came from T cells, B-cell-depleted T cells, or PBMCs.

Assay used: immunoSEQ multiplex PCR; TCRdb lists only in-frame clones, some missing. The sample has nearly 200,000 clones, approximately 90% seen once. With 0 bases clipped from V and 4 bases from J, the junction kept 4 bases outside the gene matches. The CDR3 totals 16 residues. Germline lookup yields CDR1 MNHEY and CDR2 SVGAGI. V and J are TRBV6-5 and TRBJ1-4; TRBD1 aligns across 8 bases. Sequencing was performed on peripheral blood. This sequence was found in a woman between 40 and 50 years old who had recovered from COVID-19. The DNA of the CDR3 is TGTGCCAGCAGTTACTCGACTACAGGGGGTAATGAAAAACTGTTTTTT. Translation gives CASSYSTTGGNEKLFF.